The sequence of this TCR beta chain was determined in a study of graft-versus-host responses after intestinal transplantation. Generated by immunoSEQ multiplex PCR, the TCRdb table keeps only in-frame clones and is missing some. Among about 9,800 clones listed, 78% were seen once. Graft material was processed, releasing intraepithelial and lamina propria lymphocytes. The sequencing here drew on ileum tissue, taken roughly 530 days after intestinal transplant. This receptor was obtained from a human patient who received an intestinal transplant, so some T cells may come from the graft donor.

CDR3 nucleotides: TGCAGCGTATATGGTCTAGCGGGACCCACAGATACGCAGTATTTT. This encodes CSVYGLAGPTDTQYF. The chain couples TRBV29-1 to TRBJ2-3, with 9 bases that match TRBD2. The CDR3 loop spans 15 amino acids. Germline-derived CDR1 and CDR2 are SQVTM and ANQGSEA. V trimming: 6 bases; J trimming: 2 bases; junction bases outside the gene matches: 9.